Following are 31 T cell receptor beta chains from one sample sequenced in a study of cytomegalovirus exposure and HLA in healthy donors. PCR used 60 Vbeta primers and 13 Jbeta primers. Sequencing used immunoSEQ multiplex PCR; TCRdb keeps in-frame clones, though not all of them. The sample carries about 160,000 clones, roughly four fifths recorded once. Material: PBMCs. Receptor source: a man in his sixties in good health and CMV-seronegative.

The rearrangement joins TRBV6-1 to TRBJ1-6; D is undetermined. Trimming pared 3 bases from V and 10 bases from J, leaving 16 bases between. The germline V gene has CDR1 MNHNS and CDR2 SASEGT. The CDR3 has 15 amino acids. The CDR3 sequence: CASSELERIGSPLHF. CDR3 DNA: TGTGCCAGCAGTGAGTTGGAGAGGATTGGATCACCCCTCCACTTT.

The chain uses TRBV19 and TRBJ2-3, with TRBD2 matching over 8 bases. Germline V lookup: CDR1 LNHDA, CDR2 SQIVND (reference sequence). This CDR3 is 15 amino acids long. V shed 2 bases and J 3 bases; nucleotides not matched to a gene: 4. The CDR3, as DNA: TGTGCCAGTAGTATACGGGGGGGCCTGACAGATACGCAGTATTTT. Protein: CASSIRGGLTDTQYF.

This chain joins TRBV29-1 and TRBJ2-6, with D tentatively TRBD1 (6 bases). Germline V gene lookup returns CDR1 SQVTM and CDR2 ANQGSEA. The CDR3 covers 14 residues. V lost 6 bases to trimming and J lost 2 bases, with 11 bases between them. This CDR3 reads CSVIQGPGANVLTF. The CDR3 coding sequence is TGCAGCGTCATACAGGGCCCTGGGGCCAACGTCCTGACTTTC.

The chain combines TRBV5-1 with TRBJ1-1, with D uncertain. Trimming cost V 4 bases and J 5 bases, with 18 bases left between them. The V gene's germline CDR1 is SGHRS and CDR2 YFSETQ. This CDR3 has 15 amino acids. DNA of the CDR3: TGCGCCAGCAGCCCGGGAGAGCCCTTGATTACTGAAGCTTTCTTT. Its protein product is CASSPGEPLITEAFF.

The CDR3 protein is CASGRDRGGNEKLFF. In DNA, the CDR3 is TGTGCCAGCGGTCGGGACAGGGGTGGAAATGAAAAACTGTTTTTT. The V call is TRBV6-5, the J call TRBJ1-4; 10 bases line up with TRBD1. V trimming: 8 bases; J trimming: 5 bases; junction bases outside the gene matches: 8. The CDR3 sequence is 15 residues long. Germline V lookup: CDR1 MNHEY, CDR2 SVGAGI.

In nucleotides, the CDR3 is TGTGCCAGCAGCGTGAGCCCCCAGCGTGGCACTGAAGCTTTCTTT. Protein: CASSVSPQRGTEAFF. This rearrangement joins TRBV9 to TRBJ1-1; D gene ambiguous. CDR1 is SGDLS, CDR2 YYNGEE, per germline. V dropped 2 bases and J dropped 4 bases, with 15 bases sitting between them. The CDR3 length is 15 residues. Full variable domain (remainder filled in from reference TRBV9 and TRBJ1-1): DSGVTQTPKHLITATGQRVTLRCSPRSGDLSVYWYQQSLDQGLQFLIQYYNGEERAKGNILERFSAQQFPDLHSELNLSSLELGDSALYFCASSVSPQRGTEAFFGQGTRLTVV.

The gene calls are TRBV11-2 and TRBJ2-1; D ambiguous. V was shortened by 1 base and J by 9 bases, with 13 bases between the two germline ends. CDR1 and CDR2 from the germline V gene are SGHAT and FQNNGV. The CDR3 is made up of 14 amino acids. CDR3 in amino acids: CASSLASLYGEQFF. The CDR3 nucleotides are TGTGCCAGCAGCTTAGCTTCCCTATACGGTGAGCAGTTCTTC.

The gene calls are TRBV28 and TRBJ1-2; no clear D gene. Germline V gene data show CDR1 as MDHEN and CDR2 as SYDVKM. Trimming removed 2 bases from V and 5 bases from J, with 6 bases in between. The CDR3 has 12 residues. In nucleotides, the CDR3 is TGTGCCAGCAGTTTAGCCAGGTATGGCTACACCTTC. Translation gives CASSLARYGYTF.

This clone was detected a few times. CDR3 in amino acids: CASSQSPGGYGSYTF. The CDR3 DNA reads TGCGCCAGCAGCCAAAGCCCCGGGGGGTACGGTAGCTACACCTTC. J is TRBJ1-2 and V is TRBV4-3; a weak D match, TRBD1 (5 bases). The length of the CDR3 is 15 residues. In germline, CDR1 is LGHNA, CDR2 YSLEER. The germline V and J ends were trimmed by 2 bases and 9 bases, with 19 bases remaining between them.

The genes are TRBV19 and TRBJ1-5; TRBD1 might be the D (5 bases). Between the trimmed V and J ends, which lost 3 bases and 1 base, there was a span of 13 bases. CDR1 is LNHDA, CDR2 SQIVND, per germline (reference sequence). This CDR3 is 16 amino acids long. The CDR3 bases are TGTGCCAGTAGTATTGGCAGGGCGGCGAGCAATCAGCCCCAGCATTTT. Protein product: CASSIGRAASNQPQHF.

The CDR3 DNA reads as TGTGCCTGGGACAGACAGGGTGGGGAGCCCCAGCATTTT. Its protein is CAWDRQGGEPQHF. This sequence joins TRBV30 and TRBJ1-5; TRBD1 matches 7 bases. This CDR3 has 13 amino acids. Germline V gene data show CDR1 as GTSNPN and CDR2 as SVGIG (reference sequence). V was clipped by 5 bases and J by 8 bases; unmatched bases: 9.

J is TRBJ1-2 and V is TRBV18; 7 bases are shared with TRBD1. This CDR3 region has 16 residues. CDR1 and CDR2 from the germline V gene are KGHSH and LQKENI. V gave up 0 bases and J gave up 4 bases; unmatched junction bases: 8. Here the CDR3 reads CASSPPLGTETYGYTF. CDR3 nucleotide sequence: TGTGCCAGCTCACCACCCCTAGGGACAGAGACCTATGGCTACACCTTC. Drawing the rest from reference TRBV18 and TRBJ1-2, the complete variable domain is NAGVMQNPRHLVRRRGQEARLRCSPMKGHSHVYWYRQLPEEGLKFMVYLQKENIIDESGMPKERFSAEFPKEGPSILRIQQVVRGDSAAYFCASSPPLGTETYGYTFGSGTRLTVV.

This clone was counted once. CDR3 region: CASSPPGGKYSPLHF. The CDR3 DNA reads TGTGCCAGCAGCCCACCAGGGGGGAAGTATTCACCCCTCCACTTT. The chain combines TRBV13 with TRBJ1-6; 7 bases agree with TRBD1. V lost 5 bases to trimming and J lost 8 bases; unmatched junction nucleotides: 9. CDR1 and CDR2 from the germline V gene are PRHDT and FYEKMQ (reference sequence). This CDR3 has 15 residues.

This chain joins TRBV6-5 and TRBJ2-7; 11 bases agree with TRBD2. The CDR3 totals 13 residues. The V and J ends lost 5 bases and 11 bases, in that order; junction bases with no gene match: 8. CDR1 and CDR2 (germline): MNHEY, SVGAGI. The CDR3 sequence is CASSAVSGGEEYF. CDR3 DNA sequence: TGTGCCAGCAGTGCTGTTAGCGGGGGGGAAGAGTACTTC.

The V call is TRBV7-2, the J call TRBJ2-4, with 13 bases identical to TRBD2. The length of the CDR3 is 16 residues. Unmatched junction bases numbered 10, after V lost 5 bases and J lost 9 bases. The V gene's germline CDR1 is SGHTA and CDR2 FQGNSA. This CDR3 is CASSVTSGGAGGIQYF. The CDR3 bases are TGTGCCAGCAGCGTCACTAGCGGGGGGGCCGGGGGCATTCAGTACTTC.

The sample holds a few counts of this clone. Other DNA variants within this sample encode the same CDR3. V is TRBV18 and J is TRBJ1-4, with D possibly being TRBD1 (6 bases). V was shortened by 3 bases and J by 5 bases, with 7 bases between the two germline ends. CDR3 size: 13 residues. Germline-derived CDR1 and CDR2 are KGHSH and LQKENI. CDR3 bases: TGTGCCAGCTCACCCGGACAGAATGAAAAACTGTTTTTT. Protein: CASSPGQNEKLFF.

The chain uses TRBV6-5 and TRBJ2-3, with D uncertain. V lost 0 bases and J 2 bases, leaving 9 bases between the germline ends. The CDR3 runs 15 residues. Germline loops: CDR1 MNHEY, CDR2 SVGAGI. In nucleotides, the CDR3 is TGTGCCAGCAGTTACTCGACCGGGTTCACAGATACGCAGTATTTT. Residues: CASSYSTGFTDTQYF.

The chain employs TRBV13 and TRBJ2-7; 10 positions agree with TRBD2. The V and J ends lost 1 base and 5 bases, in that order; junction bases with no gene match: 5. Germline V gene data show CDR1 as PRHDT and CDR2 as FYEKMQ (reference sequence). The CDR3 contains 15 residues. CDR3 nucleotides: TGTGCCAGCAGCTTAGCTAGCGGGAGTGGAGACGAGCAGTACTTC. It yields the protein CASSLASGSGDEQYF.

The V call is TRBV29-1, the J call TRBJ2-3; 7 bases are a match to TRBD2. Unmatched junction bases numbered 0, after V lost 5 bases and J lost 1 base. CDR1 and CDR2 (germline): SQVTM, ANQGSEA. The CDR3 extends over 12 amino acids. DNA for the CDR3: TGCAGCGTTACTAGCGGCACAGATACGCAGTATTTT. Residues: CSVTSGTDTQYF.

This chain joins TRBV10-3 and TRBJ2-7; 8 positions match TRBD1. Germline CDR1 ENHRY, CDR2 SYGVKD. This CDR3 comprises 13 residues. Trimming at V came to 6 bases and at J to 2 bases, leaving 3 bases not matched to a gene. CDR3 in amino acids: CAIRPGQAYEQYF. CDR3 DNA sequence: TGTGCCATCAGGCCGGGACAGGCCTACGAGCAGTACTTC.

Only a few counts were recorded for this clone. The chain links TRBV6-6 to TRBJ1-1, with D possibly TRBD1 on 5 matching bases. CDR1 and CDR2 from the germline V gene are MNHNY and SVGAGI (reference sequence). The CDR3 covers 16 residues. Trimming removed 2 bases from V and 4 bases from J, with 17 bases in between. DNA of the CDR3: TGTGCCAGCAGTTACCCGTACGGGGCGGGGAGCACTGAAGCTTTCTTT. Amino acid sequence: CASSYPYGAGSTEAFF.

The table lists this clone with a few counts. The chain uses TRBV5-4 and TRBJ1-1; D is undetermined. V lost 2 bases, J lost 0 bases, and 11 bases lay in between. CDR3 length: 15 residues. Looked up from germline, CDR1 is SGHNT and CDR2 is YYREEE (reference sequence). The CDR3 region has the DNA TGTGCCAGCAGCTTCTTCTGGACTCTGAACACTGAAGCTTTCTTT. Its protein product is CASSFFWTLNTEAFF.

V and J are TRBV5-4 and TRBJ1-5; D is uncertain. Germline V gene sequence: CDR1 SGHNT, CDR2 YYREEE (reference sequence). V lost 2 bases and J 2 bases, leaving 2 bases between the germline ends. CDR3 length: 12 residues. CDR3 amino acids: CASSFGNQPQHF. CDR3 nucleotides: TGTGCCAGCAGCTTCGGCAATCAGCCCCAGCATTTT. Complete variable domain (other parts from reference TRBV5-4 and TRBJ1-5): ETGVTQSPTHLIKTRGQQVTLRCSSQSGHNTVSWYQQALGQGPQFIFQYYREEENGRGNFPPRFSGLQFPNYSSELNVNALELDDSALYLCASSFGNQPQHFGDGTRLSIL.

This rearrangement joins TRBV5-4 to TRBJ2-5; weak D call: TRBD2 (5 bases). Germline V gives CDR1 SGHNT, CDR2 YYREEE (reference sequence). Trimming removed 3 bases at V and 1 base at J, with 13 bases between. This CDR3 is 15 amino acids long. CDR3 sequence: CASSSFTGSQETQYF. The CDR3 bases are TGTGCCAGCAGCTCCTTCACGGGGAGCCAAGAGACCCAGTACTTC.

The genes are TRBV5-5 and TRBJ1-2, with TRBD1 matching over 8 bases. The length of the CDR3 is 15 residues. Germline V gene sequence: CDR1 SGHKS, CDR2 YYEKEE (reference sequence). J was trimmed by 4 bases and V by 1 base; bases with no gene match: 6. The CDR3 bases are TGTGCCAGCAGCTTGTCGTCAGGGGGCGCCTATGGCTACACCTTC. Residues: CASSLSSGGAYGYTF.

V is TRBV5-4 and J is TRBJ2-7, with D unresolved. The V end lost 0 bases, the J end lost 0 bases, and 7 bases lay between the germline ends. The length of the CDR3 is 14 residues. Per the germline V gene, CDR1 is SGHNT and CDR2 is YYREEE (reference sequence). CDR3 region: CASSLGGTSYEQYF. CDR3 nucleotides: TGTGCCAGCAGCTTGGGCGGAACCTCCTACGAGCAGTACTTC.

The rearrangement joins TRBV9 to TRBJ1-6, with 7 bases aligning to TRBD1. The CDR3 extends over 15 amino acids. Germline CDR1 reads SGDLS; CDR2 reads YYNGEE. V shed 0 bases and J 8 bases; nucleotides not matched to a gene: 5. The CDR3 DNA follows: TGTGCCAGCAGCGTAGAGGGGACAGTCCATTCACCCCTCCACTTT. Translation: CASSVEGTVHSPLHF. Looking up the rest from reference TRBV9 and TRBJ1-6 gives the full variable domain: DSGVTQTPKHLITATGQRVTLRCSPRSGDLSVYWYQQSLDQGLQFLIQYYNGEERAKGNILERFSAQQFPDLHSELNLSSLELGDSALYFCASSVEGTVHSPLHFGNGTRLTVT.

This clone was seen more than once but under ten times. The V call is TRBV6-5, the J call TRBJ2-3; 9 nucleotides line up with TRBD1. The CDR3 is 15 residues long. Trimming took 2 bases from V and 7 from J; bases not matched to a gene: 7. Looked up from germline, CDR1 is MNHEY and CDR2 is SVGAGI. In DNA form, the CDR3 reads TGTGCCAGCAGTTACGACGGGACAGGGACCAATACGCAGTATTTT. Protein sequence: CASSYDGTGTNTQYF.

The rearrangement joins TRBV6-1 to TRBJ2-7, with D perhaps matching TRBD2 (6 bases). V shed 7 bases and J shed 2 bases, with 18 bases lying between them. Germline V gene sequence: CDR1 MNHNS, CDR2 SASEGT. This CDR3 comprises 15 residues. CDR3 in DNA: TGTGCCAGCACCCAATTTTTAGCGGTCCCCTACGAGCAGTACTTC. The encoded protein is CASTQFLAVPYEQYF.

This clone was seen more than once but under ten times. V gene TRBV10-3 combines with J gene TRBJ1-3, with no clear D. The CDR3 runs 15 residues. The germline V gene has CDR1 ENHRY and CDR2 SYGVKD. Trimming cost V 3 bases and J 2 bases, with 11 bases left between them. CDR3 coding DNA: TGTGCCATCAGTGATCCGGGAACCACTGGAAACACCATATATTTT. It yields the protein CAISDPGTTGNTIYF.

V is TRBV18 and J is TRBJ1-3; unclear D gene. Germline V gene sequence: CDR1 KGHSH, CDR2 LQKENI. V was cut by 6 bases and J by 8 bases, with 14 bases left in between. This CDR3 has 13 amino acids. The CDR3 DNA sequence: TGTGCCAGCTCCTCAGAGGTGGTCCACACCATATATTTT. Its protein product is CASSSEVVHTIYF.